The clone carrying this TCR beta chain was detected only a few times. Its antigen is still unknown. This sample is part of a study of T cell repertoires in cytomegalovirus infection. TCRdb redid the calling of the reads with MiXCR, one entry per CDR3 protein. The data show 100,000 to 150,000 distinct CDR3 sequences, with 32% seen just once and approximately 50% held by the top ten. The CDR3 is made up of 16 amino acids. Per germline, CDR1 SGHNT and CDR2 YYREEE (reference sequence). Germline trimming cut 4 bases from V and 4 bases from J; bases unmatched to any gene: 6. This specimen consisted of CD8+ T cells from cultured PBMCs, obtained from culture after CMV antigen stimulation. This receptor was identified in a human donor in good health (CMV status not recorded). Some clones in this sample may be carry-over from other donors' samples. The chain carries TRBV5-4 and TRBJ2-7, with 15 bases aligning to TRBD2. The CDR3 protein is CASSGGTSGGPYEQYF. Written as DNA, the CDR3 is TGTGCCAGCAGCGGCGGGACTAGCGGGGGGCCTTACGAGCAGTACTTC. Combining the CDR3 with reference TRBV5-4 and TRBJ2-7 gives the whole variable domain ETGVTQSPTHLIKTRGQQVTLRCSSQSGHNTVSWYQQALGQGPQFIFQYYREEENGRGNFPPRFSGLQFPNYSSELNVNALELDDSALYLCASSGGTSGGPYEQYFGPGTRLTVT.